These 22 T cell receptor beta chains were sequenced from one sample in a study of blood T cell repertoires in COVID-19. The protocol was immunoSEQ multiplex PCR, while the TCRdb copy is restricted to in-frame clones and leaves out a portion. The sample records just over 650,000 clones, just under 90% being singletons. The sequencing input was peripheral blood. The source of these receptors is a woman under 30 with acute or convalescent COVID-19.

The V and J genes are TRBV12-3 or TRBV12-4 and TRBJ1-5; weak D call: TRBD1 (5 bases). This CDR3 comprises 13 residues. Trimming left V 6 bases short and J 2 bases short, with 8 bases between. CDR3: CASSQGGNQPQHF. The CDR3 coding sequence is TGTGCCAGCAGCCAGGGTGGCAATCAGCCCCAGCATTTT.

The genes are TRBV5-4 and TRBJ1-2, with D possibly being TRBD1 (6 bases). The ends were cut back, 0 bases at V and 7 bases at J, with 13 bases in the middle. CDR1 SGHNT and CDR2 YYREEE come from the germline V gene (reference sequence). CDR3 length: 14 residues. The CDR3 DNA reads as TGTGCCAGCAGCTTGGAGCAGGGGAGTTTTGGCTACACCTTC. Translation: CASSLEQGSFGYTF. Full variable domain (remainder filled in from reference TRBV5-4 and TRBJ1-2): ETGVTQSPTHLIKTRGQQVTLRCSSQSGHNTVSWYQQALGQGPQFIFQYYREEENGRGNFPPRFSGLQFPNYSSELNVNALELDDSALYLCASSLEQGSFGYTFGSGTRLTVV.

The chain recombines TRBV6-4 with TRBJ2-3, with 10 nucleotides matching TRBD2. V lost 0 bases and J lost 3; bases outside the gene matches: 6. The length of the CDR3 is 17 residues. The germline V gene has CDR1 MRHNA and CDR2 SNTAGT. The CDR3 nucleotides read TGTGCCAGCAGTGACTCTAGCGGGGGGCAGGGAACAGATACGCAGTATTTT. Translation: CASSDSSGGQGTDTQYF.

The chain carries TRBV5-5 and TRBJ2-3; TRBD1 aligns across 9 bases. CDR1 is SGHKS and CDR2 is YYEKEE in the germline V gene (reference sequence). V lost 1 base and J lost 10; bases outside the gene matches: 10. This CDR3 has 15 amino acids. The CDR3 reads CASSLRQGEFSAQYF. The CDR3 region has the DNA TGTGCCAGCAGCTTGCGACAGGGGGAATTCAGTGCGCAGTATTTT. The variable domain in full, with the rest retrieved from reference TRBV5-5 and TRBJ2-3, is DAGVTQSPTHLIKTRGQQVTLRCSPISGHKSVSWYQQVLGQGPQFIFQYYEKEERGRGNFPDRFSARQFPNYSSELNVNALLLGDSALYLCASSLRQGEFSAQYFGPGTRLTVL.

The chain uses TRBV14 and TRBJ1-6; D unresolved. V lost 2 bases and J lost 9, with 5 bases in between. The CDR3 is 12 amino acids. Germline loops: CDR1 SGHDN, CDR2 FVKESK. Written as DNA, the CDR3 is TGTGCCAGCAGCCAAACTTCTTCACCCCTCCACTTT. Amino acids: CASSQTSSPLHF. Combining the CDR3 with reference TRBV14 and TRBJ1-6 gives the whole variable domain EAGVTQFPSHSVIEKGQTVTLRCDPISGHDNLYWYRRVMGKEIKFLLHFVKESKQDESGMPNNRFLAERTGGTYSTLKVQPAELEDSGVYFCASSQTSSPLHFGNGTRLTVT.

The rearrangement links TRBV9 to TRBJ2-3; D ambiguous. Trimming left V 3 bases short and J 3 bases short, with 11 bases between. The CDR3 sequence is 14 residues long. The germline gives CDR1 SGDLS, CDR2 YYNGEE. The CDR3 spells CASSAPPETDTQYF. The CDR3 DNA reads TGTGCCAGCAGCGCCCCTCCTGAGACAGATACGCAGTATTTT.

This chain connects TRBV27 to TRBJ1-4; 7 bases map to TRBD1. The CDR3 loop spans 15 amino acids. CDR1 MNHEY and CDR2 SMNVEV come from the germline V gene (reference sequence). V was pared by 5 bases and J by 5 bases, with 8 bases of the junction left unmatched. This CDR3 reads CASSLWGQTNEKLFF. CDR3 nucleotide sequence: TGTGCCAGCAGTCTATGGGGACAGACAAATGAAAAACTGTTTTTT.

The V call is TRBV29-1, the J call TRBJ1-2; 7 positions agree with TRBD1. Germline loops: CDR1 SQVTM, CDR2 ANQGSEA. CDR3 size: 14 residues. The ends lost 2 bases at V and 2 bases at J; junction bases unmatched: 5. The CDR3 DNA sequence: TGCAGCGTTGAACCGACAGGGCCGAACTATGGCTACACCTTC. It yields the protein CSVEPTGPNYGYTF. The full variable domain, with the rest looked up from reference TRBV29-1 and TRBJ1-2, is SAVISQKPSRDICQRGTSLTIQCQVDSQVTMMFWYRQQPGQSLTLIATANQGSEATYESGFVIDKFPISRPNLTFSTLTVSNMSPEDSSIYLCSVEPTGPNYGYTFGSGTRLTVV.

This chain joins TRBV2 and TRBJ1-4, with 12 bases aligning to TRBD1. With V trimmed by 8 bases and J by 8 bases, 6 bases remained unmatched. The length of the CDR3 is 14 residues. The germline gives CDR1 SNHLY, CDR2 FYNNEI. CDR3 in DNA: TGTGCCAGCGCCCCGGGACAGGGGGCAGAAAAACTGTTTTTT. This encodes CASAPGQGAEKLFF.

V gene TRBV7-2 combines with J gene TRBJ2-7; 8 positions agree with TRBD2. Germline V gene data show CDR1 as SGHTA and CDR2 as FQGNSA. Losses at the gene ends were 3 bases for V and 5 bases for J; bases not matched to a gene: 18. CDR3 size: 18 residues. CDR3 in DNA: TGTGCCAGCAGCTTCATAGCGGGAACGGACACAGGGAAGGACGAGCAGTACTTC. Protein sequence: CASSFIAGTDTGKDEQYF.

The chain uses TRBV19 and TRBJ2-1; 9 bases align to TRBD2. Losses at the gene ends were 5 bases for V and 5 bases for J; bases not matched to a gene: 4. Germline CDR1 reads LNHDA; CDR2 reads SQIVND (reference sequence). CDR3 size: 14 residues. CDR3 sequence: CASSYRLADNEQFF. CDR3 sequence (DNA): TGTGCCAGTAGTTACCGACTAGCGGACAATGAGCAGTTCTTC.

V is TRBV27 and J is TRBJ1-6; D not certain. Germline CDR1 reads MNHEY; CDR2 reads SMNVEV (reference sequence). This CDR3 spans 14 amino acids. The V gene lost 3 bases and the J gene lost 10 bases, with 13 bases spanning the gap. CDR3: CASSFRQASSPLHF. The CDR3 coding sequence is TGTGCCAGCAGTTTTAGGCAGGCTAGCTCACCCCTCCACTTT.

The CDR3 DNA is TGCAGCGTTGAAGTTTGGGACAGGAGCCTAACTGGAAACACCATATATTTT. Its protein product is CSVEVWDRSLTGNTIYF. This chain uses TRBV29-1 with TRBJ1-3; 8 bases align to TRBD1. Germline V lookup: CDR1 SQVTM, CDR2 ANQGSEA. The CDR3 is made up of 17 amino acids. The junction had 10 bases not matched to a gene; V was cut back by 1 base and J by 2 bases. Based on the CDR3 plus reference TRBV29-1 and TRBJ1-3, the full variable domain is SAVISQKPSRDICQRGTSLTIQCQVDSQVTMMFWYRQQPGQSLTLIATANQGSEATYESGFVIDKFPISRPNLTFSTLTVSNMSPEDSSIYLCSVEVWDRSLTGNTIYFGEGSWLTVV.

This clone is a singleton in its sample. The rearrangement joins TRBV19 to TRBJ2-1, with TRBD1 matching over 8 bases. CDR3 size: 15 residues. Losses at the gene ends were 6 bases for V and 6 bases for J; bases not matched to a gene: 10. Germline CDR1 and CDR2: LNHDA and SQIVND (reference sequence). This chain's CDR3 is CASSEDRGRINEQFF. The CDR3 DNA follows: TGTGCCAGTAGCGAAGACAGGGGTAGGATCAATGAGCAGTTCTTC.

The chain links TRBV20-1 to TRBJ1-2, with D maybe TRBD1 (6 bases). The CDR3 covers 11 residues. Germline lookup yields CDR1 DFQATT and CDR2 SNEGSKA (reference sequence). For the CDR3, the DNA is TGCAGATACAGGGCCTATTATGGCTACACCTTC. Its translation: CRYRAYYGYTF.

This clone was detected only once. The chain recombines TRBV5-1 with TRBJ2-1; TRBD1 matches 8 bases. The CDR3 runs to 17 residues. The germline CDR1 and CDR2 sequences are SGHRS and YFSETQ. The J segment lost 2 bases and the V segment lost 1 base, leaving 8 bases of the junction unmatched. This chain's CDR3 is CASSLSGGSGPYNEQFF. The CDR3 coding sequence is TGCGCCAGCAGCTTGTCAGGGGGCTCTGGCCCCTACAATGAGCAGTTCTTC.

This sequence joins TRBV24-1 and TRBJ2-1, with 12 bases identical to TRBD1. The ends lost 5 bases at V and 0 bases at J; junction bases unmatched: 10. The CDR3 has 19 amino acids. Per germline, CDR1 KGHDR and CDR2 SFDVKD. CDR3 loop: CATSARDRGQLASYNEQFF. The CDR3 region has the DNA TGTGCCACCAGTGCCCGGGACAGGGGGCAGCTAGCCTCCTACAATGAGCAGTTCTTC.

V gene TRBV4-1 combines with J gene TRBJ1-1; 7 positions agree with TRBD1. The CDR3 covers 15 residues. Germline loops: CDR1 MGHRA, CDR2 YSYEKL. J gave up 2 bases and V 2 bases, and 5 bases lay outside the gene matches. CDR3 in DNA: TGCGCCAGCAGCCAACAGGGGGTTAGAAACACTGAAGCTTTCTTT. Translating it yields CASSQQGVRNTEAFF.

The J gene is TRBJ2-7, the V gene TRBV24-1, with D possibly TRBD1 on 8 matching bases. V shed 4 bases and J shed 2 bases, with 17 bases lying between them. Per germline, CDR1 KGHDR and CDR2 SFDVKD. The CDR3 extends over 16 amino acids. The CDR3 loop reads CATSETGQGGPYEQYF. The CDR3 DNA reads TGTGCCACCAGTGAGACCGGACAGGGAGGGCCCTACGAGCAGTACTTC.

The chain recombines TRBV6-5 with TRBJ2-7; D is possibly TRBD1 (5 bases). The V gene lost 4 bases and the J gene lost 4 bases, with 20 bases spanning the gap. This CDR3 has 16 residues. The germline gives CDR1 MNHEY, CDR2 SVGAGI. The CDR3 DNA reads as TGTGCCAGCAGTTCCTCCCAGGGCAGGGTCGTATACGAGCAGTACTTC. Residues: CASSSSQGRVVYEQYF.

The chain recombines TRBV21-1 with TRBJ2-7; the D call of TRBD1 is as the table states it, not checked on the DNA. TRBV21-1 corresponds to a pseudogene. The CDR3 loop spans 16 amino acids. The CDR3 DNA is TGTGCCAGCAGCAAATGTTCAGGGGGGACGTACTACGAGCAGTACTTC. Encoded protein: CASSKCSGGTYYEQYF.

The chain recombines TRBV25-1 with TRBJ1-2; no definite D call. CDR1 is MGHDK and CDR2 is SYGVNS in the germline V gene. The CDR3 is made up of 14 amino acids. Trimming pared 6 bases from V and 6 bases from J, leaving 17 bases between. Written as DNA, the CDR3 is TGTGCCAGCAGAAAACTGGGAGCCACTGATGGCTACACCTTC. Translating it yields CASRKLGATDGYTF.